This T cell receptor beta chain stems from a study of T-cell reconstitution after alpha-beta-depleted transplantation in children. Trimming shortened V by 4 bases and J by 10 bases, and 17 bases separated the two germline ends. Germline CDR1 SGHVS, CDR2 FNYEAQ. The CDR3 spans 14 residues. Preparing the TCRbeta library involved the use of unique molecular identifiers. TCRdb recomputed calls from the PCR reads with MiXCR, one row per CDR3 protein. The sample yields a few hundred thousand distinct CDR3 sequences, over 9% seen once. Sequencing was performed on PBMCs from the stem cell graft donor, taken from the stem cell graft. This chain joins TRBV7-6 and TRBJ2-1, with D possibly being TRBD1 (6 bases). The clonotype was recovered from a human donor who donated a stem cell graft to a child with acute lymphoblastic leukemia. CDR3: CASSSRPAQGEQFF. Here the CDR3 DNA reads TGTGCCAGCAGCTCCAGACCCGCCCAGGGGGAGCAGTTCTTC.